A single sample is the source of the 28 T cell receptor beta chains below, sequenced in a study of T cells in Graves' hyperthyroidism and ophthalmopathy. Researchers amplified the TCR beta CDR3 regions from RNA transcripts. HTBI primers were the set used in a first-round RT-PCR of the TCR CDR3. TCRdb analysed the multiplex PCR reads with MiXCR anew, one entry per CDR3 protein. The sample lists approximately 430,000 distinct CDR3 sequences; 15% to 18% were seen once. The sample was blood. These receptors all come from a woman aged 18-29 years with Graves' hyperthyroidism.

This clonotype was counted ten times or more. At one boundary the junction diverges from the germline segment, which might be a read error. The rearrangement joins TRBV6-1 to TRBJ1-5, with D uncertain. Germline assignment: CDR1 MNHNS and CDR2 SASEGT. This CDR3 is 12 amino acids long. The CDR3 DNA reads as TGTGCCAGCAGTCAAGCCTTCCTGCCCCAGCATTTT. The encoded protein is CASSQAFLPQHF.

This chain uses TRBV6-2 or TRBV6-3 with TRBJ2-7, with D possibly matching TRBD1 (6 bases). The CDR3 spans 14 residues. Trimming took 2 bases from V and 0 from J, leaving 8 bases between them. Germline loops: CDR1 MNHEY, CDR2 SVGEGT. For the CDR3, the DNA is TGTGCCAGCAGTTACACGGACAGCTCCTACGAGCAGTACTTC. This gives the protein CASSYTDSSYEQYF.

This clonotype occurred a few times. The V and J genes are TRBV7-3 and TRBJ2-1; D call uncertain. The V and J ends lost 7 bases and 0 bases respectively, with 13 bases between them. CDR1 is SGHTA and CDR2 is FQGTGA in the germline V gene. CDR3 size: 15 residues. Here the CDR3 DNA reads TGTGCCAGCACCCTGACGCCCAGCTCCTACAATGAGCAGTTCTTC. It encodes CASTLTPSSYNEQFF.

This clonotype has a handful of counts. A read error may be the cause here, since a much bigger clone is one base away. Here the CDR3 reads CASSEVGSGSGNKQFF. The CDR3 DNA is TGTGCCAGCAGTGAAGTTGGTAGCGGGAGTGGGAATAAGCAGTTCTTC. The V call is TRBV6-1, the J call TRBJ2-1; 9 bases align to TRBD2. Germline V gene lookup returns CDR1 MNHNS and CDR2 SASEGT. V lost 1 base to trimming and J lost 11 bases; unmatched junction nucleotides: 12. CDR3 length: 16 residues.

This clonotype was observed at least ten times. This sequence joins TRBV9 and TRBJ2-3; TRBD2 matches at 7 bases. V trimming: 0 bases; J trimming: 5 bases; junction bases outside the gene matches: 9. Germline V gene lookup returns CDR1 SGDLS and CDR2 YYNGEE. The CDR3 is 16 amino acids. CDR3 loop: CASSVEVGGGGDTQYF. The DNA for the CDR3 is TGTGCCAGCAGCGTAGAAGTTGGCGGGGGTGGAGATACGCAGTATTTT.

This rearrangement joins TRBV19 to TRBJ2-2; no clear D. CDR1 is LNHDA, CDR2 SQIVND, per germline (reference sequence). V was cut by 6 bases and J by 1 base, with 15 bases left in between. CDR3 length equals 16 residues. As DNA, the CDR3 is TGTGCCAGTAGAGGGTTTGGACCCTTGAACACCGGGGAGCTGTTTTTT. Amino acid sequence: CASRGFGPLNTGELFF.

This clonotype occurred many times. The chain has TRBV5-1 and TRBJ2-2; D possibly matches TRBD1 or TRBD2 (5 bases each). This CDR3 spans 17 amino acids. V lost 1 base, J lost 5 bases, and 18 bases lay in between. Germline V gene sequence: CDR1 SGHRS, CDR2 YFSETQ. In DNA, the CDR3 is TGCGCCAGCAGCTTGACAGGACTTCACCGAGGGACCGGGGAGCTGTTTTTT. Protein: CASSLTGLHRGTGELFF.

The chain couples TRBV12-3 or TRBV12-4 to TRBJ2-1, with 10 bases fitting TRBD2. The CDR3 runs to 13 residues. V shed 2 bases, J shed 15 bases, and the junction held 7 bases outside the gene matches. CDR3 DNA sequence: TGTGCCAGCAGTTTATTTAGGCTAGCGGGAGTGTTCTTC. The encoded protein is CASSLFRLAGVFF.

This clonotype was detected ten times or more. The rearrangement links TRBV7-6 to TRBJ2-1, with 14 bases that match TRBD2. Germline CDR1 is SGHVS and CDR2 is FNYEAQ. The CDR3 sequence is 18 residues long. Germline trimming cut 5 bases from V and 6 bases from J; bases unmatched to any gene: 12. The CDR3 loop reads CASSDPGTSGRFFNEQFF. The CDR3 DNA reads TGTGCCAGCAGCGACCCCGGGACTAGCGGGAGATTTTTCAATGAGCAGTTCTTC.

This chain joins TRBV27 and TRBJ2-7, with 8 bases lining up with TRBD1. This CDR3 is built from 15 residues. Losses at the gene ends were 5 bases for V and 2 bases for J; bases not matched to a gene: 8. The germline V gene encodes CDR1 MNHEY and CDR2 SMNVEV (reference sequence). CDR3 in amino acids: CASSLPGQATYEQYF. The CDR3, as DNA: TGTGCCAGCAGTCTGCCGGGACAGGCCACCTACGAGCAGTACTTC.

This clonotype was observed at least ten times. V gene TRBV7-6 combines with J gene TRBJ2-5; 14 bases align to TRBD2. CDR3 size: 17 residues. The trim removed 1 base at V and 4 bases at J, leaving 5 bases unmatched. From germline, CDR1 is SGHVS and CDR2 FNYEAQ. CDR3 protein: CASSLVGTSGSGETQYF. The DNA for the CDR3 is TGTGCCAGCAGCTTAGTAGGGACTAGCGGGAGTGGAGAGACCCAGTACTTC.

The chain joins TRBV11-2 to TRBJ2-6; tentatively, D is TRBD2 (6 bases). CDR1 and CDR2 from the germline V gene are SGHAT and FQNNGV. CDR3 size: 20 residues. The V end lost 2 bases, the J end lost 0 bases, and 20 bases lay between the germline ends. The DNA for the CDR3 is TGTGCCAGCAGCTTATTCGGGAGACAGAGGACTAACTCTGGGGCCAACGTCCTGACTTTC. Translation: CASSLFGRQRTNSGANVLTF.

This CDR3 is CASSLYPSGTRNTGELFF. CDR3 DNA sequence: TGTGCCAGCAGTCTCTACCCCTCTGGGACTAGAAACACCGGGGAGCTGTTTTTT. The chain joins TRBV27 to TRBJ2-2; 8 nucleotides match TRBD2. V was clipped by 5 bases and J by 2 bases; unmatched bases: 13. The CDR3 sequence is 18 residues long. CDR1 and CDR2 from the germline V gene are MNHEY and SMNVEV (reference sequence).

Remarks on this clonotype: With a much larger clone just one base away, this may be a read error. This chain connects TRBV7-2 to TRBJ1-4; D remains ambiguous. V lost 2 bases and J lost 5, with 21 bases in between. Germline V gene sequence: CDR1 SGHTA, CDR2 FQGNSA. The CDR3 sequence is 18 residues long. CDR3 amino acids: CASSLRLLVGFGNEKLFF. Written as DNA, the CDR3 is TGTGCCAGCAGCTTACGCCTTTTGGTAGGATTCGGCAATGAAAAACTGTTTTTT.

The rearrangement links TRBV15 to TRBJ1-2, with D possibly TRBD1 on 5 matching bases. This CDR3 comprises 14 residues. The V and J ends lost 3 bases and 8 bases respectively, with 16 bases between them. Germline values: CDR1 LNHNV, CDR2 YYDKDF (reference sequence). This CDR3 reads CATSSYGTDAGYTF. The DNA of the CDR3 is TGTGCCACCAGCAGTTATGGGACGGATGCGGGCTACACCTTC.

V is TRBV4-3 and J is TRBJ2-5, with D unresolved. CDR3 size: 16 residues. CDR1 and CDR2 from the germline V gene are LGHNA and YSLEER. V shed 1 base and J shed 2 bases, with 14 bases lying between them. CDR3 in DNA: TGCGCCAGCAGCCAAGGGGTGGGCAGGCTACAAGAGACCCAGTACTTC. Amino acid sequence: CASSQGVGRLQETQYF.

V is TRBV7-6 and J is TRBJ1-2; D uncertain. Germline V gives CDR1 SGHVS, CDR2 FNYEAQ. This CDR3 has 15 residues. The V and J ends lost 5 bases and 4 bases respectively, with 17 bases between them. DNA for the CDR3: TGTGCCAGCAGCCTATACCCCCAGTTCAGCTATGGCTACACCTTC. It yields the protein CASSLYPQFSYGYTF.

This clonotype was counted at least ten times. V and J are TRBV11-3 and TRBJ2-2; D is ambiguous. The CDR3 sequence is 14 residues long. The germline V and J ends were trimmed by 5 bases and 1 base, with 8 bases remaining between them. The germline gives CDR1 SGHNT, CDR2 YENEEA. CDR3 sequence (DNA): TGTGCCAGCAGCGGCCCCCGGAACACCGGGGAGCTGTTTTTT. Amino acid sequence: CASSGPRNTGELFF.

This chain links TRBV19 with TRBJ1-2; perhaps TRBD1 as D (5 bases). The CDR3 extends over 14 amino acids. V was pared by 0 bases and J by 4 bases, with 9 bases between. The germline V gene encodes CDR1 LNHDA and CDR2 SQIVND (reference sequence). The CDR3 loop reads CASSIEVTVYGYTF. The CDR3 bases are TGTGCCAGTAGTATAGAAGTGACAGTCTATGGCTACACCTTC. Supplemented by reference TRBV19 and TRBJ1-2, the full variable domain reads DGGITQSPKYLFRKEGQNVTLSCEQNLNHDAMYWYRQDPGQGLRLIYYSQIVNDFQKGDIAEGYSVSREKKESFPLTVTSAQKNPTAFYLCASSIEVTVYGYTFGSGTRLTVV.

This clonotype was observed many times. The chain employs TRBV7-3 and TRBJ2-1; maybe TRBD1 (5 bases). The V gene's germline CDR1 is SGHTA and CDR2 FQGTGA. This CDR3 is built from 13 residues. V was trimmed by 5 bases and J by 3 bases, leaving 8 bases between them. As DNA, the CDR3 is TGTGCCAGCAGCGACAGCCTCTACAATGAGCAGTTCTTC. It translates to CASSDSLYNEQFF.

This clonotype was seen more than once but under ten times. The CDR3: CASSPLLARETQYF. The CDR3, as DNA: TGTGCCAGCAGCCCTCTCTTAGCTAGGGAGACCCAGTACTTC. The J gene is TRBJ2-5, the V gene TRBV7-2; no reliable D call. This CDR3 region has 14 residues. The V gene lost 5 bases and the J gene lost 5 bases, with 15 bases spanning the gap. Germline V gene sequence: CDR1 SGHTA, CDR2 FQGNSA.

The genes are TRBV5-1 and TRBJ2-1; 10 bases match TRBD2. After removal of 5 bases from V and 7 bases from J, the junction contained 6 bases not matched to a gene. This CDR3 contains 14 residues. Germline-derived CDR1 and CDR2 are SGHRS and YFSETQ. The CDR3 loop is CASRGSGGWNEQFF. In nucleotides, the CDR3 is TGCGCCAGCAGAGGTAGCGGGGGGTGGAATGAGCAGTTCTTC. Combining the CDR3 with reference TRBV5-1 and TRBJ2-1 gives the whole variable domain KAGVTQTPRYLIKTRGQQVTLSCSPISGHRSVSWYQQTPGQGLQFLFEYFSETQRNKGNFPGRFSGRQFSNSRSEMNVSTLELGDSALYLCASRGSGGWNEQFFGPGTRLTVL.

This clonotype was observed a handful of times. The chain couples TRBV10-3 to TRBJ2-3, with 10 bases aligning to TRBD2. CDR1 is ENHRY, CDR2 SYGVKD, per germline. The CDR3 is made up of 18 amino acids. The junction had 13 bases not matched to a gene; V was cut back by 4 bases and J by 3 bases. CDR3 coding DNA: TGTGCCATCAGTGGGGGACCCCAGCGGGAGGGGAGGACAGATACGCAGTATTTT. This sequence encodes CAISGGPQREGRTDTQYF.

This clonotype was detected a few times. Relative to the germline gene, one junction end is altered; a read error may explain this. The chain employs TRBV12-3 or TRBV12-4 and TRBJ2-7; 7 bases align to TRBD1. The CDR3 is made up of 15 amino acids. CDR3 bases: TGTGCCAGCAGTTTATTAATAGGGGGCTCCTGCGAGCAGTACTTC. It is translated as CASSLLIGGSCEQYF.

The V call is TRBV19, the J call TRBJ1-6; weak D call: TRBD1 (5 bases). Trimming pared 7 bases from V and 9 bases from J, leaving 16 bases between. CDR3 length equals 14 residues. CDR1 is LNHDA and CDR2 is SQIVND in the germline V gene (reference sequence). In DNA, the CDR3 is TGTGCCAGTACCACCCAGGGTTTCGGTTCACCCCTCCACTTT. It specifies CASTTQGFGSPLHF.

This clonotype was seen at least ten times. Relative to the germline gene, one junction end is altered; a read error may explain this. The gene calls are TRBV5-1 and TRBJ1-5; D not certain. CDR3 length equals 15 residues. From germline, CDR1 is SGHRS and CDR2 YFSETQ. CDR3 in amino acids: CASSLDGDSNQPQHF. The CDR3 nucleotides read TGTGCCAGCAGCTTAGATGGAGATAGCAATCAGCCCCAGCATTTT.

This clonotype was seen a handful of times. The genes are TRBV7-9 and TRBJ2-1; 8 bases line up with TRBD2. With 2 bases clipped from V and 11 bases from J, the junction kept 8 bases outside the gene matches. This CDR3 is built from 14 residues. Germline values: CDR1 SEHNR, CDR2 FQNEAQ (reference sequence). The CDR3 here is CASSLSRLANKQFF. The CDR3 nucleotides are TGTGCCAGCAGCTTATCGAGACTAGCGAATAAGCAGTTCTTC.

The chain employs TRBV5-1 and TRBJ2-2; weak D call: TRBD1 (6 bases). Looked up from germline, CDR1 is SGHRS and CDR2 is YFSETQ. This CDR3 is 15 amino acids long. V lost 5 bases, J lost 8 bases, and 19 bases lay in between. The DNA of the CDR3 is TGCGCCAGCAGATCAGGGGACGCCGTTGTAGGGGAGCTGTTTTTT. This codes for CASRSGDAVVGELFF.